This T cell receptor beta chain was obtained from a study of blood T cell repertoires in COVID-19. Across the whole study: The United States, Italy and Spain supplied acute and convalescent COVID-19 samples.

The CDR3 has 15 amino acids. V lost 7 bases to trimming and J lost 3 bases; unmatched junction nucleotides: 10. Germline-derived CDR1 and CDR2 are SNHLY and FYNNEI. In the source study's methods: Amplification with reference gene primers provided the estimates of nucleated cell counts. The assay was immunoSEQ multiplex PCR, and TCRdb's table has in-frame clones only and misses some. V, J and clone size are those of that table, while D and trimming were read from the DNA. This sample has more than 65,000 clones, with around four fifths found just once. V gene TRBV2 combines with J gene TRBJ2-7; 9 bases match TRBD1. The receptor was derived from a woman between 50 and 59 years old with acute or convalescent COVID-19. The specimen sequenced was peripheral blood. CDR3 sequence: CASKWDRADNYEQYF. The CDR3 bases are TGTGCCAGCAAATGGGACAGGGCAGACAACTACGAGCAGTACTTC.